The rows below give T cell receptor beta chains drawn from one sample of a study of regulatory T cells. The data were produced by immunoSEQ multiplex PCR, yet TCRdb's version contains in-frame clones alone and is incomplete. The sample holds some 31,000 clones, more than 85% seen once. Sequenced material: conventional CD4+ T cells sorted from blood. These receptors were obtained from a child aged 2-15 years with CD3G deficiency. CDR3s include the opening cysteine and the closing phenylalanine or tryptophan. Each record gives: D gene, clone size, J gene, V gene, CDR3 protein, CDR3 DNA. The D gene is left open where the match is weak. Size values are once, few and many counts, or a class for expanded clones, and some rows have none.

d_call: TRBD2
clone_size: -
j_call: TRBJ2-1
v_call: TRBV28
cdr3_aa: CASRESGSPYNEQFF
cdr3_nt: TGTGCCAGCAGGGAGAGCGGGAGCCCCTACAATGAGCAGTTCTTC

d_call: -
clone_size: -
j_call: TRBJ2-7
v_call: TRBV5-1
cdr3_aa: CASSPTGRYEQYF
cdr3_nt: TGCGCCAGCAGCCCGACAGGACGCTACGAGCAGTACTTC

d_call: -
clone_size: -
j_call: TRBJ2-3
v_call: TRBV5-1
cdr3_aa: CASSSSGASTDTQYF
cdr3_nt: TGCGCCAGCAGCTCCTCAGGGGCCAGCACAGATACGCAGTATTTT

d_call: -
clone_size: -
j_call: TRBJ1-2
v_call: TRBV10-3
cdr3_aa: CAISPQGHYGYTF
cdr3_nt: TGTGCCATCAGCCCCCAGGGCCACTATGGCTACACCTTC

d_call: TRBD2
clone_size: -
j_call: TRBJ2-1
v_call: TRBV7-9
cdr3_aa: CASSFTSGRAGEQFF
cdr3_nt: TGTGCCAGCAGCTTCACTAGCGGGAGGGCGGGAGAGCAGTTCTTC

d_call: -
clone_size: -
j_call: TRBJ1-2
v_call: TRBV28
cdr3_aa: CASGGQLYGYTF
cdr3_nt: TGTGCCAGCGGCGGGCAGCTCTATGGCTACACCTTC

d_call: TRBD2
clone_size: -
j_call: TRBJ2-3
v_call: TRBV6-1
cdr3_aa: CAVSGRATDTQYF
cdr3_nt: TGTGCCGTTAGCGGGAGGGCTACAGATACGCAGTATTTT

d_call: TRBD2
clone_size: -
j_call: TRBJ2-1
v_call: TRBV28
cdr3_aa: CASSSGTSGYNEQFF
cdr3_nt: TGTGCCAGCAGTTCGGGGACTAGCGGTTACAATGAGCAGTTCTTC

d_call: -
clone_size: once
j_call: TRBJ1-4
v_call: TRBV5-5
cdr3_aa: CASGRALNEKLFF
cdr3_nt: TGTGCCAGCGGACGTGCCCTTAATGAAAAACTGTTTTTT

d_call: -
clone_size: -
j_call: TRBJ1-2
v_call: TRBV19
cdr3_aa: CASSKRQGHNYGYTF
cdr3_nt: TGTGCCAGTAGTAAGCGACAAGGTCACAACTATGGCTACACCTTC

d_call: -
clone_size: -
j_call: TRBJ1-2
v_call: TRBV5-1
cdr3_aa: CASSLDSANYGYTF
cdr3_nt: TGCGCCAGCAGCTTGGACAGCGCGAACTATGGCTACACCTTC

d_call: -
clone_size: -
j_call: TRBJ2-7
v_call: TRBV6-1
cdr3_aa: CASSPGRSTYEQYF
cdr3_nt: TGTGCCAGCAGCCCAGGACGTTCAACCTACGAGCAGTACTTC

d_call: -
clone_size: -
j_call: TRBJ2-1
v_call: TRBV30
cdr3_aa: CAWSNRNEQFF
cdr3_nt: TGTGCCTGGAGTAACCGGAATGAGCAGTTCTTC

d_call: -
clone_size: -
j_call: TRBJ2-1
v_call: TRBV7-9
cdr3_aa: CASSQGRSGYNEQFF
cdr3_nt: TGTGCCAGCAGCCAGGGGAGAAGTGGTTACAATGAGCAGTTCTTC

d_call: -
clone_size: -
j_call: TRBJ2-3
v_call: TRBV18
cdr3_aa: CASSHYTDTQYF
cdr3_nt: TGTGCCAGCTCACATTACACAGATACGCAGTATTTT

d_call: -
clone_size: -
j_call: TRBJ1-2
v_call: TRBV28
cdr3_aa: CASSPGGKDGYTF
cdr3_nt: TGTGCCAGCTCCCCTGGGGGGAAGGATGGCTACACCTTC

d_call: -
clone_size: -
j_call: TRBJ2-3
v_call: TRBV7-8
cdr3_aa: CASSLGYGPTDTQYF
cdr3_nt: TGTGCCAGCAGCTTAGGGTACGGGCCCACAGATACGCAGTATTTT

d_call: -
clone_size: -
j_call: TRBJ2-3
v_call: TRBV10-2
cdr3_aa: CASSVGTSTDTQYF
cdr3_nt: TGCGCCAGCAGTGTCGGGACCTCCACAGATACGCAGTATTTT

d_call: TRBD2
clone_size: -
j_call: TRBJ2-1
v_call: TRBV27
cdr3_aa: CASSSHLAGGVSEQFF
cdr3_nt: TGTGCCAGCAGTTCCCATCTAGCGGGAGGGGTAAGTGAGCAGTTCTTC

d_call: TRBD1
clone_size: -
j_call: TRBJ2-4
v_call: TRBV28
cdr3_aa: CASSSVGQGAEIQYF
cdr3_nt: TGTGCCAGCAGTTCAGTAGGACAGGGGGCGGAAATTCAGTACTTC

d_call: -
clone_size: once
j_call: TRBJ1-2
v_call: TRBV6-1
cdr3_aa: CASTFSGRAYGYTF
cdr3_nt: TGTGCCAGCACTTTCTCGGGCAGGGCCTATGGCTACACCTTC

d_call: TRBD2
clone_size: -
j_call: TRBJ2-2
v_call: TRBV11-3
cdr3_aa: CASSSSGVNTGELFF
cdr3_nt: TGTGCCAGCAGCTCTAGCGGGGTGAACACCGGGGAGCTGTTTTTT

d_call: TRBD1
clone_size: -
j_call: TRBJ2-5
v_call: TRBV19
cdr3_aa: CASSGQGVETQYF
cdr3_nt: TGTGCCTCCTCAGGACAGGGAGTAGAGACCCAGTACTTC

d_call: -
clone_size: -
j_call: TRBJ2-7
v_call: TRBV28
cdr3_aa: CASGTYTYEQYF
cdr3_nt: TGTGCCAGCGGGACATATACCTACGAGCAGTACTTC

d_call: -
clone_size: -
j_call: TRBJ2-7
v_call: TRBV28
cdr3_aa: CASSRRTLRGAEQYF
cdr3_nt: TGTGCCAGCAGTCGTAGGACTTTACGGGGGGCCGAGCAGTACTTC

d_call: TRBD1
clone_size: -
j_call: TRBJ1-3
v_call: TRBV28
cdr3_aa: CASSQGGAFGNTIYF
cdr3_nt: TGTGCCAGCAGCCAGGGGGGGGCGTTTGGAAACACCATATATTTT

d_call: -
clone_size: -
j_call: TRBJ2-2
v_call: TRBV5-1
cdr3_aa: CASSLGPGRTGELFF
cdr3_nt: TGCGCCAGCAGCTTGGGGCCGGGAAGGACCGGGGAGCTGTTTTTT

d_call: TRBD1
clone_size: once
j_call: TRBJ2-7
v_call: TRBV7-2
cdr3_aa: CASSLGAGTGAYEQYF
cdr3_nt: TGTGCCAGCAGCTTAGGGGCCGGGACAGGGGCCTACGAGCAGTACTTC

d_call: -
clone_size: -
j_call: TRBJ1-2
v_call: TRBV4-1
cdr3_aa: CASTGYTF
cdr3_nt: TGCGCCAGCACAGGCTACACCTTC

d_call: -
clone_size: -
j_call: TRBJ2-2
v_call: TRBV19
cdr3_aa: CASSIDIEATPETGELFF
cdr3_nt: TGTGCCAGTAGTATCGACATAGAGGCGACGCCAGAAACCGGGGAGCTGTTTTTT

d_call: -
clone_size: once
j_call: TRBJ2-1
v_call: TRBV5-1
cdr3_aa: CASSDGGRTYNEQFF
cdr3_nt: TGCGCCAGCAGCGATGGAGGGCGCACCTACAATGAGCAGTTCTTC

d_call: -
clone_size: -
j_call: TRBJ2-1
v_call: TRBV5-1
cdr3_aa: CASSLVSNNEQFF
cdr3_nt: TGCGCCAGCAGCTTGGTTAGTAACAATGAGCAGTTCTTC

d_call: -
clone_size: -
j_call: TRBJ2-7
v_call: TRBV7-3
cdr3_aa: CASSFYLFSSYEQYF
cdr3_nt: TGTGCCAGCAGCTTCTATCTTTTCAGCTCCTACGAGCAGTACTTC

d_call: TRBD2
clone_size: -
j_call: TRBJ2-7
v_call: TRBV6-1
cdr3_aa: CASSDAKREGYEQYF
cdr3_nt: TGTGCCAGCAGTGACGCCAAGCGGGAGGGCTACGAGCAGTACTTC

d_call: -
clone_size: -
j_call: TRBJ2-2
v_call: TRBV7-9
cdr3_aa: CASSAPFGGGLTGELFF
cdr3_nt: TGTGCCAGCAGCGCTCCTTTTGGAGGGGGGCTGACCGGGGAGCTGTTTTTT

d_call: -
clone_size: -
j_call: TRBJ2-7
v_call: TRBV28
cdr3_aa: CASSRDTTYEQYF
cdr3_nt: TGTGCCAGCAGTCGGGACACCACCTACGAGCAGTACTTC

d_call: -
clone_size: once
j_call: TRBJ1-6
v_call: TRBV11-3
cdr3_aa: CASSSRHLVDNSPLHF
cdr3_nt: TGTGCCAGCAGCTCGCGACATTTGGTAGATAATTCACCCCTCCACTTT

d_call: -
clone_size: once
j_call: TRBJ2-7
v_call: TRBV6-1
cdr3_aa: CASSVGIVYEQYF
cdr3_nt: TGTGCCAGCAGTGTGGGGATAGTTTACGAGCAGTACTTC

d_call: -
clone_size: -
j_call: TRBJ2-7
v_call: TRBV10-3
cdr3_aa: CAISDLGSSYEQYF
cdr3_nt: TGTGCCATCAGTGATCTCGGGAGCTCCTACGAGCAGTACTTC

d_call: TRBD2
clone_size: once
j_call: TRBJ2-1
v_call: TRBV28
cdr3_aa: CASSTPTSGYNEQFF
cdr3_nt: TGTGCCAGCAGTACTCCGACTAGCGGCTACAATGAGCAGTTCTTC

d_call: -
clone_size: once
j_call: TRBJ2-1
v_call: TRBV11-2
cdr3_aa: CASSLGGDRTYNEQFF
cdr3_nt: TGTGCCAGCAGCTTAGGTGGGGATAGAACCTACAATGAGCAGTTCTTC

d_call: -
clone_size: -
j_call: TRBJ2-7
v_call: TRBV10-1
cdr3_aa: CASTPLPGKTYEQYF
cdr3_nt: TGCGCCAGCACCCCCCTGCCCGGGAAGACCTACGAGCAGTACTTC

d_call: -
clone_size: -
j_call: TRBJ2-1
v_call: TRBV28
cdr3_aa: CASRRQVPHNEQFF
cdr3_nt: TGTGCCAGCAGAAGACAGGTTCCTCACAATGAGCAGTTCTTC

d_call: -
clone_size: -
j_call: TRBJ1-3
v_call: TRBV28
cdr3_aa: CATSGDSGNTIYF
cdr3_nt: TGTGCCACCTCGGGTGACTCTGGAAACACCATATATTTT

d_call: -
clone_size: -
j_call: TRBJ1-5
v_call: TRBV7-5
cdr3_aa: CARSARDRATYSNQPQHF
cdr3_nt: TGTGCCAGAAGCGCAAGGGACAGAGCTACCTATAGCAATCAGCCCCAGCATTTT

d_call: TRBD2
clone_size: -
j_call: TRBJ2-1
v_call: TRBV27
cdr3_aa: CATPGLAANEQFF
cdr3_nt: TGTGCCACCCCGGGACTAGCGGCCAATGAGCAGTTCTTC

d_call: -
clone_size: -
j_call: TRBJ1-2
v_call: TRBV28
cdr3_aa: CASSFTPPTVYGYTF
cdr3_nt: TGTGCCAGCAGTTTCACCCCCCCGACAGTTTATGGCTACACCTTC

d_call: -
clone_size: once
j_call: TRBJ2-3
v_call: TRBV18
cdr3_aa: CASSPFGGSTDTQYF
cdr3_nt: TGTGCCAGCTCACCCTTCGGGGGATCCACAGATACGCAGTATTTT

d_call: -
clone_size: -
j_call: TRBJ1-5
v_call: TRBV28
cdr3_aa: CASSPHEGNQPQHF
cdr3_nt: TGTGCCAGCAGTCCCCACGAGGGCAATCAGCCCCAGCATTTT

d_call: -
clone_size: -
j_call: TRBJ1-5
v_call: TRBV28
cdr3_aa: CASSLRGQPQHF
cdr3_nt: TGTGCCAGCAGTTTAAGGGGTCAGCCCCAGCATTTT

d_call: -
clone_size: -
j_call: TRBJ1-3
v_call: TRBV6-1
cdr3_aa: CASRAGAGNTIYF
cdr3_nt: TGTGCCAGCAGAGCCGGCGCAGGAAACACCATATATTTT

d_call: -
clone_size: -
j_call: TRBJ1-2
v_call: TRBV28
cdr3_aa: CASSRTGFRAGYGYTF
cdr3_nt: TGTGCCAGCAGCCGAACAGGTTTCCGGGCAGGGTATGGCTACACCTTC

d_call: -
clone_size: -
j_call: TRBJ1-1
v_call: TRBV10-2
cdr3_aa: CASSESKGDVKAFF
cdr3_nt: TGCGCCAGCAGTGAGTCGAAGGGGGACGTGAAAGCTTTCTTT

d_call: -
clone_size: -
j_call: TRBJ2-3
v_call: TRBV5-1
cdr3_aa: CASSAGTDSTDTQYF
cdr3_nt: TGCGCCAGCAGCGCGGGGACAGATAGCACAGATACGCAGTATTTT

d_call: TRBD2
clone_size: -
j_call: TRBJ2-7
v_call: TRBV23-1
cdr3_aa: CASSQFGSGRAHNEQYF
cdr3_nt: TGCGCCAGCAGTCAATTCGGTAGCGGGAGGGCCCATAACGAGCAGTACTTC

d_call: TRBD2
clone_size: once
j_call: TRBJ2-2
v_call: TRBV28
cdr3_aa: CASREAGITGELFF
cdr3_nt: TGTGCCAGCAGGGAAGCGGGAATCACCGGGGAGCTGTTTTTT

d_call: TRBD1
clone_size: -
j_call: TRBJ2-7
v_call: TRBV28
cdr3_aa: CASSPTGGQGWTYEQYF
cdr3_nt: TGTGCCAGCAGCCCCACCGGGGGACAGGGGTGGACCTACGAGCAGTACTTC

d_call: TRBD2
clone_size: -
j_call: TRBJ2-1
v_call: TRBV7-9
cdr3_aa: CASSTAGAGGYNEQFF
cdr3_nt: TGTGCCAGCAGCACCGCGGGAGCGGGAGGTTACAATGAGCAGTTCTTC

d_call: -
clone_size: -
j_call: TRBJ1-2
v_call: TRBV6-6
cdr3_aa: CASTQGHDGYTF
cdr3_nt: TGTGCCAGCACCCAGGGACACGATGGCTACACCTTC